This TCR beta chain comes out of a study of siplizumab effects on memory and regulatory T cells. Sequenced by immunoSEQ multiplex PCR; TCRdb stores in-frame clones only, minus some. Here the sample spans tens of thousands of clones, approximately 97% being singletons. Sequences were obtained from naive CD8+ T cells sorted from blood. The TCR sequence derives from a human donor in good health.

In DNA form, the CDR3 reads TGTGCCAGCACCCTAAGCGGGGGGGCAGGAGATACGCAGTATTTT. It is translated as CASTLSGGAGDTQYF. This chain uses TRBV27 with TRBJ2-3, with 10 bases lining up with TRBD2. Trimming removed 7 bases from V and 5 bases from J; junction bases left unmatched: 9. This CDR3 has 15 residues. Germline V gene data show CDR1 as MNHEY and CDR2 as SMNVEV (reference sequence).